These 9 T cell receptor beta chains came from one sample sequenced in a study of T cell responses to AZD1222 COVID-19 vaccine. Sequencing was performed with immunoSEQ multiplex PCR; in TCRdb, only in-frame clones are kept and a portion is missing. The table shows about 140,000 clones, with around 93% occurring only once. The material sequenced was peripheral blood, taken 28 days after the second AZD1222 dose. The receptors originated from an adult who received the AZD1222 COVID-19 vaccine.

The chain recombines TRBV6-4 with TRBJ1-2, with a possible D match to TRBD1 (5 bases). CDR1 and CDR2 (germline): MRHNA, SNTAGT. This CDR3 spans 14 amino acids. Trimming left V 8 bases short and J 8 bases short, with 21 bases between. The CDR3 spells CASSPTEGLGGYTF. CDR3 nucleotide sequence: TGTGCCAGCTCACCGACCGAGGGGCTGGGCGGCTACACCTTC.

This rearrangement joins TRBV12-3 or TRBV12-4 to TRBJ2-5, with a possible D match to TRBD2 (5 bases). Deletions cut 7 bases from V and 2 bases from J, with 8 bases between. The CDR3 totals 12 residues. The DNA of the CDR3 is TGTGCCAGCACCACGGGGCAAGAGACCCAGTACTTC. As protein: CASTTGQETQYF.

This chain uses TRBV10-2 with TRBJ1-5; D unresolved. This CDR3 is 12 amino acids long. The V and J ends lost 0 bases and 7 bases respectively, with 4 bases between them. Per the germline V gene, CDR1 is WSHSY and CDR2 is SAAADI. The CDR3 is CASSESGQPQHF. CDR3 nucleotide sequence: TGCGCCAGCAGTGAGTCGGGACAGCCCCAGCATTTT.

This chain connects TRBV14 to TRBJ1-5; D not certain. Germline CDR1 reads SGHDN; CDR2 reads FVKESK. Trimming removed 1 base from V and 11 bases from J, with 24 bases in between. The CDR3 contains 17 residues. CDR3 sequence reads: CASSQGQPSGSSMAQHF. CDR3 sequence (DNA): TGTGCCAGCAGCCAAGGGCAGCCGTCCGGGAGCAGCATGGCCCAGCATTTT.

This chain uses TRBV7-2 with TRBJ2-3; D is perhaps TRBD1 (6 bases). The CDR3 has 14 residues. Trimming removed 3 bases from V and 4 bases from J, with 11 bases in between. Germline V gene data show CDR1 as SGHTA and CDR2 as FQGNSA. The CDR3 loop reads CASSFSPGADTQYF. In DNA, the CDR3 is TGTGCCAGCAGCTTCTCACCAGGGGCAGATACGCAGTATTTT.

The rearrangement uses TRBV5-1 and TRBJ1-2; 7 bases line up with TRBD1. From germline, CDR1 is SGHRS and CDR2 YFSETQ. The CDR3 totals 15 residues. The trim removed 4 bases at V and 6 bases at J, leaving 12 bases unmatched. The CDR3 sequence: CASSPTTGMVDGYTF. CDR3 DNA sequence: TGCGCCAGCAGCCCTACGACAGGGATGGTAGATGGCTACACCTTC.

This clone was picked up one time. The V gene is TRBV9, the J gene TRBJ2-1, with 12 bases that match TRBD2. Germline CDR1 and CDR2: SGDLS and YYNGEE. After removal of 0 bases from V and 3 bases from J, the junction contained 1 base not matched to a gene. The CDR3 spans 16 residues. The CDR3 spells CASSVGLAGDYNEQFF. The CDR3 DNA reads as TGTGCCAGCAGCGTAGGACTAGCGGGAGACTACAATGAGCAGTTCTTC. The whole variable domain, filled in from reference TRBV9 and TRBJ2-1, reads DSGVTQTPKHLITATGQRVTLRCSPRSGDLSVYWYQQSLDQGLQFLIQYYNGEERAKGNILERFSAQQFPDLHSELNLSSLELGDSALYFCASSVGLAGDYNEQFFGPGTRLTVL.

The chain couples TRBV7-6 to TRBJ2-2, with D unclear. Trimming removed 1 base at V and 0 bases at J, with 6 bases between. This CDR3 comprises 15 residues. The V gene's germline CDR1 is SGHVS and CDR2 FNYEAQ. The CDR3 is CASSLVVANTGELFF. CDR3 nucleotide sequence: TGTGCCAGCAGCTTAGTCGTAGCGAACACCGGGGAGCTGTTTTTT.

The chain joins TRBV7-2 to TRBJ2-3; 9 bases are shared with TRBD2. Germline V gives CDR1 SGHTA, CDR2 FQGNSA. The CDR3 has 16 amino acids. Trimming at V came to 5 bases and at J to 5 bases, leaving 11 bases not matched to a gene. Here the CDR3 DNA reads TGTGCCAGCAGCCGGGGAGGAGCGGGGGGAGTAGATACGCAGTATTTT. This sequence encodes CASSRGGAGGVDTQYF.